One sample yielded the 30 T cell receptor beta chains listed below, sequenced in a study of blood T cell repertoires in COVID-19. Sequencing was performed with immunoSEQ multiplex PCR; in TCRdb, only in-frame clones are kept and a portion is missing. The table records over 200,000 clones, roughly 81% of them present only once. The sample was peripheral blood. Every receptor here comes from a woman aged 50 to 60 with active or convalescent COVID-19.

The gene calls are TRBV7-2 and TRBJ2-1; 7 bases line up with TRBD2. From germline, CDR1 is SGHTA and CDR2 FQGNSA. V lost 2 bases, J lost 6 bases, and 7 bases stayed unmatched. The CDR3 loop spans 15 amino acids. The CDR3 DNA reads as TGTGCCAGCAGCTTAAGGGCGGGGGAAGGCAATGAGCAGTTCTTC. It yields the protein CASSLRAGEGNEQFF. Based on the CDR3 plus reference TRBV7-2 and TRBJ2-1, the full variable domain is GAGVSQSPSNKVTEKGKDVELRCDPISGHTALYWYRQSLGQGLEFLIYFQGNSAPDKSGLPSDRFSAERTGGSVSTLTIQRTQQEDSAVYLCASSLRAGEGNEQFFGPGTRLTVL.

V usage is TRBV11-2 and J usage is TRBJ1-2; 7 bases line up with TRBD1. From germline, CDR1 is SGHAT and CDR2 FQNNGV. With V trimmed by 7 bases and J by 4 bases, 12 bases remained unmatched. The CDR3 covers 15 residues. The CDR3 nucleotides are TGTGCCAGCAAAAAGGGGGCAGGGCTGGTCTATGGCTACACCTTC. This codes for CASKKGAGLVYGYTF.

The chain uses TRBV9 and TRBJ1-2; D not resolved. CDR1 and CDR2 (germline): SGDLS, YYNGEE. This CDR3 spans 15 amino acids. V was pared by 6 bases and J by 3 bases, with 18 bases between. CDR3 amino acids: CASTDPLTAYYGYTF. CDR3 bases: TGTGCCAGCACCGACCCCCTCACAGCCTACTATGGCTACACCTTC.

This clone was seen a handful of times. The chain has TRBV2 and TRBJ2-1; TRBD2 might be the D (5 bases). In germline, CDR1 is SNHLY, CDR2 FYNNEI. V lost 3 bases and J 2 bases, leaving 20 bases between the germline ends. This CDR3 is built from 18 residues. The CDR3 is CASSDRPHGLPPYNEQFF. CDR3 coding DNA: TGTGCCAGCAGTGATCGGCCGCATGGACTCCCGCCCTACAATGAGCAGTTCTTC.

The count of this clone is one. The chain has TRBV15 and TRBJ2-2; 8 nucleotides agree with TRBD2. The CDR3 loop spans 17 amino acids. The germline gives CDR1 LNHNV, CDR2 YYDKDF (reference sequence). The V gene end was trimmed by 0 bases and the J gene end by 6 bases; junction bases not matched to a gene: 9. The CDR3 reads CATSRDGLAGVAGELFF. The CDR3 DNA reads TGTGCCACCAGCAGAGACGGGCTAGCGGGTGTAGCCGGGGAGCTGTTTTTT.

V and J are TRBV11-1 and TRBJ2-3, with 13 bases identical to TRBD2. This CDR3 is 15 amino acids long. The germline gives CDR1 SGHAT, CDR2 FQDESV (reference sequence). J lost 3 bases, V lost 5 bases, and 2 bases had no gene match. The CDR3 nucleotides are TGTGCCAGCAGCCCGGGACTAGCGGGAACAGATACGCAGTATTTT. This gives the protein CASSPGLAGTDTQYF.

The chain is built from TRBV5-1 and TRBJ2-1; perhaps TRBD1 as D (7 bases). Trimming removed 5 bases at V and 9 bases at J, with 18 bases between. The CDR3 length is 14 residues. Looked up from germline, CDR1 is SGHRS and CDR2 is YFSETQ. This CDR3 reads CASRMQGGRGEQFF. DNA of the CDR3: TGCGCCAGCAGAATGCAGGGGGGTAGGGGTGAGCAGTTCTTC.

The rearrangement uses TRBV5-4 and TRBJ2-5, with D possibly matching TRBD1 (5 bases). The CDR3 loop spans 14 amino acids. The V gene's germline CDR1 is SGHNT and CDR2 YYREEE (reference sequence). The V gene lost 0 bases and the J gene lost 0 bases, with 6 bases spanning the gap. The CDR3 nucleotides read TGTGCCAGCAGCTTGGGACAGTACCAAGAGACCCAGTACTTC. It specifies CASSLGQYQETQYF.

This chain uses TRBV5-1 with TRBJ2-1; 10 nucleotides match TRBD2. Germline V CDR1 and CDR2: SGHRS, YFSETQ. The CDR3 is made up of 17 amino acids. V lost 0 bases to trimming and J lost 0 bases; unmatched junction nucleotides: 3. The CDR3 region is CASSLDSSGSSYNEQFF. The CDR3 nucleotides read TGCGCCAGCAGCTTGGACTCTAGCGGGAGCTCCTACAATGAGCAGTTCTTC.

CDR3 nucleotide sequence: TGTGCCAGCAGTTTCCCGGACGGCCGAGGGTTAGAGACCCAGTACTTC. This sequence encodes CASSFPDGRGLETQYF. V usage is TRBV28 and J usage is TRBJ2-5; tentatively, D is TRBD2 (5 bases). There are 16 residues in the CDR3. From germline, CDR1 is MDHEN and CDR2 SYDVKM. Between the trimmed V and J ends, which lost 3 bases and 4 bases, there was a span of 18 bases.

V is TRBV14 and J is TRBJ2-7, with a possible D match to TRBD2 (5 bases). V was trimmed by 5 bases and J by 4 bases, leaving 9 bases between them. The CDR3 contains 12 residues. The germline V gene has CDR1 SGHDN and CDR2 FVKESK. Here the CDR3 reads CASSMGAYEQYF. CDR3 in DNA: TGTGCCAGCAGCATGGGAGCTTACGAGCAGTACTTC.

V gene TRBV19 combines with J gene TRBJ1-2; 10 bases agree with TRBD1. The germline gives CDR1 LNHDA, CDR2 SQIVND (reference sequence). V was clipped by 5 bases and J by 8 bases; unmatched bases: 8. CDR3 size: 14 residues. The CDR3 spells CASSARQGAGGYTF. The CDR3 DNA is TGTGCCAGTAGTGCCCGACAGGGGGCCGGGGGCTACACCTTC.

V usage is TRBV6-5 and J usage is TRBJ2-5; TRBD1 agrees at 9 bases. This CDR3 has 11 amino acids. V trimming: 6 bases; J trimming: 7 bases; junction bases outside the gene matches: 0. Germline values: CDR1 MNHEY, CDR2 SVGAGI. DNA for the CDR3: TGTGCCAGCAGGGACAGGGGGACCCAGTACTTC. Amino acids: CASRDRGTQYF.

This chain uses TRBV28 with TRBJ1-5; perhaps TRBD1 as D (6 bases). Trimming cost V 7 bases and J 3 bases, with 16 bases left between them. Germline V gene data show CDR1 as MDHEN and CDR2 as SYDVKM. This CDR3 has 15 amino acids. In nucleotides, the CDR3 is TGTGCCAGCAATCTGCAGGGGAGGGTCAATCAGCCCCAGCATTTT. Amino acid sequence: CASNLQGRVNQPQHF. The entire variable domain, with the rest obtained from reference TRBV28 and TRBJ1-5, is as follows: DVKVTQSSRYLVKRTGEKVFLECVQDMDHENMFWYRQDPGLGLRLIYFSYDVKMKEKGDIPEGYSVSREKKERFSLILESASTNQTSMYLCASNLQGRVNQPQHFGDGTRLSIL.

V is TRBV24-1 and J is TRBJ1-3, with D unresolved. V was trimmed by 3 bases and J by 5 bases, leaving 16 bases between them. Germline V CDR1 and CDR2: KGHDR, SFDVKD. There are 16 residues in the CDR3. CDR3 bases: TGTGCCACCAGTGATGGAAAGACGGCGGGGAGAAACACCATATATTTT. Translation gives CATSDGKTAGRNTIYF.

The chain recombines TRBV5-5 with TRBJ2-3, with no clear D. The germline V gene encodes CDR1 SGHKS and CDR2 YYEKEE (reference sequence). The CDR3 has 12 amino acids. Trimming took off 0 bases at V and 6 bases at J, with 5 bases between the two ends. In DNA form, the CDR3 reads TGTGCCAGCAGCTTGGACTGGGATACGCAGTATTTT. Its protein is CASSLDWDTQYF.

This clone was counted once. The chain is built from TRBV12-1 and TRBJ1-5; TRBD1, the D gene given by the table, was not confirmed from the DNA. TRBV12-1 is annotated as a pseudogene. This CDR3 region has 16 residues. CDR3 sequence reads: CASSVPGQADNQPQHF. In DNA form, the CDR3 reads TGTGCCAGCAGCGTACCGGGACAGGCGGACAATCAGCCCCAGCATTTT.

This clone was seen only a few times. The chain recombines TRBV6-4 with TRBJ2-1; D possibly corresponds to TRBD1 (8 bases). Germline CDR1 MRHNA, CDR2 SNTAGT. The CDR3 consists of 15 residues. Deletions cut 3 bases from V and 9 bases from J, with 18 bases between. The CDR3 nucleotides are TGTGCCAGCAGTGAAACAGGGGGGGGTTTTGGTGAGCAGTTCTTC. It yields the protein CASSETGGGFGEQFF.

This clone has only one observation. The CDR3 nucleotides are TGTGCCATCAGTGCCGCGGGCACAGATACGCAGTATTTT. This gives the protein CAISAAGTDTQYF. The V call is TRBV10-3, the J call TRBJ2-3; D is uncertain. With 4 bases removed from V and 1 base from J, the gap between germline ends came to 6 bases. The length of the CDR3 is 13 residues. CDR1 and CDR2 (germline): ENHRY, SYGVKD.

This sequence joins TRBV3-1 (or the pseudogene TRBV3-2) and TRBJ2-7; 8 positions match TRBD2. CDR3 length equals 15 residues. V lost 1 base to trimming and J lost 9 bases; unmatched junction nucleotides: 11. Germline V gene lookup returns CDR1 LGHDT and CDR2 YNNKEL (reference sequence). This chain's CDR3 is CASSQGTAGGSGQYF. CDR3 sequence (DNA): TGTGCCAGCAGCCAAGGGACGGCGGGAGGTTCGGGGCAGTACTTC.

This chain joins TRBV25-1 and TRBJ1-6, with D possibly TRBD1 on 6 matching bases. CDR1 and CDR2 from the germline V gene are MGHDK and SYGVNS. This CDR3 spans 15 amino acids. V lost 2 bases to trimming and J lost 6 bases, with 11 bases between them. The CDR3 loop is CASSEGDKINSPLHF. The CDR3 DNA sequence: TGTGCCAGCAGTGAAGGGGACAAAATTAATTCACCCCTCCACTTT.

The chain has TRBV7-9 and TRBJ2-7, with TRBD2 identical over 8 bases. The trim removed 1 base at V and 6 bases at J, leaving 11 bases unmatched. CDR3 length equals 16 residues. CDR1 and CDR2 from the germline V gene are SEHNR and FQNEAQ (reference sequence). The CDR3 here is CASSLESASGRAEQYF. CDR3 coding DNA: TGTGCCAGCAGCTTAGAATCTGCTAGCGGGCGAGCCGAGCAGTACTTC.

The chain employs TRBV5-1 and TRBJ2-2, with TRBD1 as a possible D gene (7 bases). The length of the CDR3 is 14 residues. CDR1 and CDR2 (germline): SGHRS, YFSETQ. V was shortened by 5 bases and J by 1 base, with 9 bases between the two germline ends. In nucleotides, the CDR3 is TGCGCCAGCAGGCGGGACAGGAACACCGGGGAGCTGTTTTTT. It yields the protein CASRRDRNTGELFF.

J is TRBJ2-7 and V is TRBV6-6, with D possibly matching TRBD2 (7 bases). Trimming shortened V by 6 bases and J by 2 bases, and 14 bases separated the two germline ends. Germline CDR1 and CDR2: MNHNY and SVGAGI (reference sequence). This CDR3 has 14 residues. In DNA form, the CDR3 reads TGTGCCAGCAGCCTTTCGGGGGGCGCCTACGAGCAGTACTTC. Its translation is CASSLSGGAYEQYF.

The rearrangement uses TRBV6-4 and TRBJ2-7; D perhaps matches TRBD1 (5 bases). Between the trimmed V and J ends, which lost 3 bases and 6 bases, there was a span of 18 bases. Germline CDR1 reads MRHNA; CDR2 reads SNTAGT. The CDR3 extends over 15 amino acids. Here the CDR3 reads CASSEEQASRFEQYF. The CDR3 bases are TGTGCCAGCAGTGAAGAACAGGCGTCCAGGTTCGAGCAGTACTTC.

The genes are TRBV18 and TRBJ1-4; D is unresolved. The CDR3 runs 11 residues. Germline CDR1 KGHSH, CDR2 LQKENI. The germline V and J ends were trimmed by 6 bases and 7 bases, with 6 bases remaining between them. The CDR3 sequence: CASSRGEKLFF. CDR3 in DNA: TGTGCCAGCTCGCGTGGTGAAAAACTGTTTTTT.

The V and J genes are TRBV19 and TRBJ1-2, with 9 bases matching TRBD1. CDR1 is LNHDA, CDR2 SQIVND, per germline (reference sequence). CDR3 length: 14 residues. V dropped 3 bases and J dropped 2; count of bases not matched to a gene: 1. The DNA of the CDR3 is TGTGCCAGTAGTATGGGACAGGGCAACTATGGCTACACCTTC. It specifies CASSMGQGNYGYTF.

This clone was recorded only once. The chain uses TRBV28 and TRBJ2-1, with a possible D match to TRBD1 (5 bases). This CDR3 spans 15 amino acids. The V gene's germline CDR1 is MDHEN and CDR2 SYDVKM. V shed 4 bases and J shed 0 bases, with 10 bases lying between them. The chain's CDR3 is CASSSTEFSYNEQFF. Here the CDR3 DNA reads TGTGCCAGCAGTTCGACAGAGTTCTCCTACAATGAGCAGTTCTTC.

The chain has TRBV27 and TRBJ1-2; 9 nucleotides agree with TRBD1. The trim removed 10 bases at V and 9 bases at J, leaving 18 bases unmatched. Germline V gene lookup returns CDR1 MNHEY and CDR2 SMNVEV (reference sequence). The CDR3 is 15 residues long. CDR3 residues: CATAPHRGQGYRYTF. The CDR3 DNA reads as TGTGCCACTGCACCACACAGGGGGCAGGGGTATCGCTACACCTTC.

The gene calls are TRBV7-3 and TRBJ2-7; 13 bases line up with TRBD2. The CDR3 length is 17 residues. Germline CDR1 reads SGHTA; CDR2 reads FQGTGA. V shed 7 bases, J shed 2 bases, and the junction held 11 bases outside the gene matches. The CDR3 loop reads CASNRTGLAGSTYEQYF. The CDR3 DNA reads as TGTGCCAGCAATAGAACGGGACTAGCGGGATCGACCTACGAGCAGTACTTC.